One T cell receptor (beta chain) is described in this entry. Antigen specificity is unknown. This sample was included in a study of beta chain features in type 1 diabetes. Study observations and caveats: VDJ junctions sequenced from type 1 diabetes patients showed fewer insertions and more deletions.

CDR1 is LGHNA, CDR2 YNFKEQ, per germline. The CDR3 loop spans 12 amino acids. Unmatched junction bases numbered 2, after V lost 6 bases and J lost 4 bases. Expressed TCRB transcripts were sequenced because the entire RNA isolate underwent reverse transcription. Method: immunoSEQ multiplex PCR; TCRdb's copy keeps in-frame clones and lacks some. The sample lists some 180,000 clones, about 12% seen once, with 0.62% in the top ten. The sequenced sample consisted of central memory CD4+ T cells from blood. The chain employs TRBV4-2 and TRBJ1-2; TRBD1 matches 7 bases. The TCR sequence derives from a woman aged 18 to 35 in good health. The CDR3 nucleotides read TGTGCCAGCAGGAGGGACAGCTATGGCTACACCTTC. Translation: CASRRDSYGYTF.